This record looks at one T cell receptor (beta chain) sequence and its context. The data derive from a study of cytomegalovirus exposure and HLA in healthy donors. In the study overall: Approximately 85 million unique TCRs from HLA-typed donors were held in an early release of data. Researchers found that roughly 80% of some 400 genotyped donors fell within the Caucasian-associated ancestry cluster.

13 Jbeta primers and 60 Vbeta primers were used for the PCR. Using immunoSEQ multiplex PCR, the repertoire was profiled, and TCRdb retains in-frame clones only, with some absent. The sample holds around 150,000 clones, over 70% seen once. With 1 base clipped from V and 6 bases from J, the junction kept 11 bases outside the gene matches. Germline CDR1 and CDR2: MGHDK and SYGVNS. CDR3 length: 17 residues. The source material was PBMCs. The chain combines TRBV25-1 with TRBJ1-2, with 10 bases matching TRBD1. This clonotype was sampled from a woman aged 40 to 55 in good health and CMV-seronegative. The CDR3: CASSEFSGDRGLDGYTF. As DNA, the CDR3 is TGTGCCAGCAGTGAATTCTCTGGGGACAGGGGTTTAGATGGCTACACCTTC.